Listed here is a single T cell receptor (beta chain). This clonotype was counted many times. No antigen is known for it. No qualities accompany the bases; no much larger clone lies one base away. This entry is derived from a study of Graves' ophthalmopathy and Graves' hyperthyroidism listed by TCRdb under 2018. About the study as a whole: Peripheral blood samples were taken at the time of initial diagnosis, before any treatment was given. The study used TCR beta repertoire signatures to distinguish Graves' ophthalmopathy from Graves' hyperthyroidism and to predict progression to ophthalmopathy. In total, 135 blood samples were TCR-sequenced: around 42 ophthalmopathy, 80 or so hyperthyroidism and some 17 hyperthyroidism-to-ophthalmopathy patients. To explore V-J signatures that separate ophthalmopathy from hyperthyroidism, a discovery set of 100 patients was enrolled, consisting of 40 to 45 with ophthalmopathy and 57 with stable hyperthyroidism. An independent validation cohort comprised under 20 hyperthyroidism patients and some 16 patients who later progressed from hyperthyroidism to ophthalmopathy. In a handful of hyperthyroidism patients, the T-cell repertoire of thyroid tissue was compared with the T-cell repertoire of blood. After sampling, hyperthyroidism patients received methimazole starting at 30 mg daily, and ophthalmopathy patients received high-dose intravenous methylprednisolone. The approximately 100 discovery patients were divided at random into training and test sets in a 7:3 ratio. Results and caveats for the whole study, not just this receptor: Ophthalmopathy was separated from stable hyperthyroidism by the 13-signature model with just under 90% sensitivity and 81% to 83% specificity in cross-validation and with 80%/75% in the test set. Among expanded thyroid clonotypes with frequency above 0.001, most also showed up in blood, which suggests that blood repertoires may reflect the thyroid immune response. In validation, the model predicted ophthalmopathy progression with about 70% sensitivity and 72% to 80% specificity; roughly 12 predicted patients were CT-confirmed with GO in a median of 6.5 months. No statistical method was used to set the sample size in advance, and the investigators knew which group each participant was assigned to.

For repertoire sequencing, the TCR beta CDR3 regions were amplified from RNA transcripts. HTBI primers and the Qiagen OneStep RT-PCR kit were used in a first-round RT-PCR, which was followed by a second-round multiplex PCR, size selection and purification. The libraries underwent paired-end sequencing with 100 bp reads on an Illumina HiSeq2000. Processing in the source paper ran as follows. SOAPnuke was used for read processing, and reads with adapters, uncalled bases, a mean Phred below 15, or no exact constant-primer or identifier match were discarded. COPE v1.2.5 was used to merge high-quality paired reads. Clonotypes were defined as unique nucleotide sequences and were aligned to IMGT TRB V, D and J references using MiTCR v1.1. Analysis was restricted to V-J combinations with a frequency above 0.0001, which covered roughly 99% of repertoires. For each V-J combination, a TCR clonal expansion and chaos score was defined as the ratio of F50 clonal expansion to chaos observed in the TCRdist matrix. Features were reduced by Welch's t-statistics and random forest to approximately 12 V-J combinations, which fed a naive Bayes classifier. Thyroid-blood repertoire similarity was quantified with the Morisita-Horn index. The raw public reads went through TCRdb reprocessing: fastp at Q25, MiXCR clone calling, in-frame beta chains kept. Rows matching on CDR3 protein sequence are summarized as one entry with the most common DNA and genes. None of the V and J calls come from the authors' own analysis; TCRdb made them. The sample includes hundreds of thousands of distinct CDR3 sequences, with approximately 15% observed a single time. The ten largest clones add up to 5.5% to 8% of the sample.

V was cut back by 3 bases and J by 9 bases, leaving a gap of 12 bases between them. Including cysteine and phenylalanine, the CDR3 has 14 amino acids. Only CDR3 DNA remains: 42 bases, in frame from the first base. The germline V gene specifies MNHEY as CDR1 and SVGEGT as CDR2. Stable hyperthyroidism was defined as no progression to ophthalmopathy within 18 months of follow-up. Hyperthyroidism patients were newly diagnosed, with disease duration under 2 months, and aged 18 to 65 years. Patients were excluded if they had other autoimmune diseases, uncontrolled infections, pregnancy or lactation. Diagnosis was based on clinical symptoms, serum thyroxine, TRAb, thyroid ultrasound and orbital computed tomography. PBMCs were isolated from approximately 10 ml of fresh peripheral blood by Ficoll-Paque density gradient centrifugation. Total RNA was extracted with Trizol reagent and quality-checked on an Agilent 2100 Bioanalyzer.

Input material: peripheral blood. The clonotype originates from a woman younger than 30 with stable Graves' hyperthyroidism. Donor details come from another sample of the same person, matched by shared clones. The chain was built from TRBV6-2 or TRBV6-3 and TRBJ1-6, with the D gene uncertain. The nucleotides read TGTGCCAGCAGTTATGGGGTGGCAGGTTCACCCCTCCACTTT. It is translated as CASSYGVAGSPLHF.